This T cell receptor (beta chain) stems from a study of blood T cell repertoires in COVID-19. Whole-study context: Samples taken during acute and convalescent COVID-19 were collected in the United States, Italy and Spain.

As originally analysed: The assay estimated nucleated cells by amplifying reference gene primers. Clones were sequenced by immunoSEQ multiplex PCR, and TCRdb holds only the in-frame ones, with some missing. That table is the source of V, J and clone size, and D and trimming were worked out from the DNA. The sample shows hundreds of thousands of clones, 85% to 90% of them seen only once. Participants were aged about 18 to 95 years, lived in over 20 US areas, and enrolled virtually. Membership in each cohort depended on participant-reported clinical history. The clonotype originates from a man aged 45-60 years who had been exposed to COVID-19. Sequenced input: PBMCs or T cells enriched from blood (not recorded which).

The CDR3 loop reads CASSVGGQGLKNHEAFF. CDR3 sequence (DNA): TGTGCCAGCAGCGTAGGGGGACAGGGGCTCAAAAATCATGAAGCTTTCTTT. The genes are TRBV9 and TRBJ1-1; 10 nucleotides match TRBD1. V lost 0 bases and J lost 7; bases outside the gene matches: 12. Germline V lookup: CDR1 SGDLS, CDR2 YYNGEE. This CDR3 spans 17 amino acids.